The 27 T cell receptor beta chains given below trace back to one sample, sequenced in a study of identical twins. Using its own MiXCR run on the 5' RACE reads, TCRdb lists one record per CDR3 protein. The profile shows about 900,000 distinct CDR3 sequences, about 12% of them singletons. These same data were also listed under a study on yellow fever vaccine responses in identical twins.

Sequencing was done on a sample of PBMCs. Receptor source: a woman aged 18-29 years in good health.

The CDR3 spells CASSTLLAASYNEQFF. The CDR3 nucleotides are TGTGCCAGCAGTACTCTGCTAGCTGCTTCCTACAATGAGCAGTTCTTC. The genes are TRBV28 and TRBJ2-1; D might be TRBD2 (5 bases). This CDR3 spans 16 amino acids. Trimming took 5 bases from V and 1 from J, leaving 15 bases between them. The germline V gene has CDR1 MDHEN and CDR2 SYDVKM.

The chain combines TRBV20-1 with TRBJ2-5, with a weak D call TRBD2 (6 bases). V lost 4 bases to trimming and J lost 2 bases, with 14 bases between them. CDR1 DFQATT and CDR2 SNEGSKA come from the germline V gene (reference sequence). This CDR3 is built from 14 residues. As DNA, the CDR3 is TGCAGTGCTAAAGCCGGGGGAGTACAAGAGACCCAGTACTTC. It codes for CSAKAGGVQETQYF.

The table lists this clonotype with a few counts. This chain joins TRBV10-3 and TRBJ2-1, with 7 nucleotides matching TRBD2. The CDR3 spans 17 residues. Germline V gives CDR1 ENHRY, CDR2 SYGVKD. Trimming cost V 7 bases and J 0 bases; bases outside gene matches: 12. The CDR3 sequence: CAITAGRESGSYNEQFF. In DNA, the CDR3 is TGTGCCATCACCGCAGGGCGGGAGAGCGGCTCCTACAATGAGCAGTTCTTC.

CDR3 coding DNA: TGTGCCAGCAGCCCCCGACTATACGAGCAGTTCTTC. This encodes CASSPRLYEQFF. J is TRBJ2-1 and V is TRBV11-3, with D maybe TRBD2 (5 bases). Germline lookup yields CDR1 SGHNT and CDR2 YENEEA. This CDR3 comprises 12 residues. With 5 bases removed from V and 10 bases from J, the gap between germline ends came to 12 bases.

This clonotype has only a few counts. This chain connects TRBV7-8 to TRBJ2-1; the D gene could be TRBD1 or TRBD2 (7 bases each). The germline V and J ends were trimmed by 2 bases and 5 bases, with 13 bases remaining between them. The length of the CDR3 is 15 residues. Looked up from germline, CDR1 is SGHVS and CDR2 is FQNEAQ. This CDR3 reads CASSLFRGGHNEQFF. As DNA, the CDR3 is TGTGCCAGCAGCTTATTCAGGGGGGGGCACAATGAGCAGTTCTTC.

V and J are TRBV19 and TRBJ1-2, with a weak D call TRBD1 (5 bases). The CDR3 covers 13 residues. Germline V gives CDR1 LNHDA, CDR2 SQIVND (reference sequence). Between the trimmed V and J ends, which lost 8 bases and 4 bases, there was a span of 14 bases. CDR3 loop: CASFADSFYGYTF. For the CDR3, the DNA is TGTGCCAGTTTTGCTGACAGCTTCTATGGCTACACCTTC. Combining the CDR3 with reference TRBV19 and TRBJ1-2 gives the whole variable domain DGGITQSPKYLFRKEGQNVTLSCEQNLNHDAMYWYRQDPGQGLRLIYYSQIVNDFQKGDIAEGYSVSREKKESFPLTVTSAQKNPTAFYLCASFADSFYGYTFGSGTRLTVV.

In its sample, this clonotype was seen a few times. A junction boundary mismatches the germline segment, possibly from a read error. V is TRBV7-9 and J is TRBJ2-5; D is perhaps TRBD2 (5 bases). Germline values: CDR1 SEHNR, CDR2 FQNEAQ (reference sequence). The CDR3 runs 11 residues. The CDR3 spells CASSFADSPHF. CDR3 DNA sequence: TGTGCCAGCAGCTTTGCGGACTCCCCGCACTTC.

This clonotype was seen only a few times. The V and J genes are TRBV7-9 and TRBJ2-4, with D perhaps matching TRBD1 or TRBD2 (5 bases each). Germline assignment: CDR1 SEHNR and CDR2 FQNEAQ (reference sequence). There are 16 residues in the CDR3. V lost 3 bases and J lost 0, with 12 bases in between. CDR3 in DNA: TGTGCCAGCAGCTTCCCGGGGCAAGGAGCCAAAAACATTCAGTACTTC. Translation gives CASSFPGQGAKNIQYF. Looking up the rest from reference TRBV7-9 and TRBJ2-4 gives the full variable domain: DTGVSQNPRHKITKRGQNVTFRCDPISEHNRLYWYRQTLGQGPEFLTYFQNEAQLEKSRLLSDRFSAERPKGSFSTLEIQRTEQGDSAMYLCASSFPGQGAKNIQYFGAGTRLSVL.

The chain joins TRBV20-1 to TRBJ2-5, with D perhaps matching TRBD2 (6 bases). Per germline, CDR1 DFQATT and CDR2 SNEGSKA (reference sequence). The CDR3 sequence is 14 residues long. V was shortened by 3 bases and J by 2 bases, with 13 bases between the two germline ends. The DNA of the CDR3 is TGCAGTGCTAGTCTCTGGGGGGTACAAGAGACCCAGTACTTC. Its translation: CSASLWGVQETQYF.

The V and J genes are TRBV28 and TRBJ2-5; no firm D call. CDR1 MDHEN and CDR2 SYDVKM come from the germline V gene. The CDR3 consists of 14 residues. V lost 6 bases to trimming and J lost 2 bases, with 13 bases between them. The DNA of the CDR3 is TGTGCCAGCAGCCTGCCTTGGAAGCAAGAGACCCAGTACTTC. This codes for CASSLPWKQETQYF.

This clonotype appeared many times. Germline and junction disagree at one end, which may indicate a read error. The chain recombines TRBV3-1 with TRBJ2-7, with 14 positions matching TRBD2. The CDR3 consists of 15 residues. Germline values: CDR1 LGHDT, CDR2 YNNKEL (reference sequence). The CDR3 DNA reads as TGCGCCAGCAGCCAAGGACTAGCGGGAGGTTACGAGCAGTACTTC. As protein: CASSQGLAGGYEQYF.

This clonotype was detected only a few times. The rearrangement uses TRBV24-1 and TRBJ2-3; 9 nucleotides match TRBD1. The germline CDR1 and CDR2 sequences are KGHDR and SFDVKD. This CDR3 has 16 residues. V gave up 1 base and J gave up 1 base; unmatched junction bases: 2. The CDR3 bases are TGTGCCACCAGTGATTTCAGGACAGGGGGCACAGATACGCAGTATTTT. Translating it yields CATSDFRTGGTDTQYF.

The J gene is TRBJ2-2, the V gene TRBV6-1; 8 nucleotides align to TRBD2. V gave up 4 bases and J gave up 5 bases; unmatched junction bases: 3. The CDR3 is 14 residues long. Germline assignment: CDR1 MNHNS and CDR2 SASEGT. As DNA, the CDR3 is TGTGCCAGCAGTGGACTAGCGAGAACCGGGGAGCTGTTTTTT. As protein: CASSGLARTGELFF.

This clonotype was counted only a few times. The CDR3 carries no conserved terminal phenylalanine or tryptophan, so it likely arises from a read error. Because the CDR3's place on the DNA is in doubt, the DNA is left out and the CDR3 is given as listed by TCRdb. The rearrangement uses TRBV29-1 and TRBJ2-1; the DNA was not used to check the table's D call, TRBD1. The CDR3 numbers 11 amino acids, ends counted. The germline V gene has CDR1 SQVTM and CDR2 ANQGSEA. The CDR3 here is CSVEDRGGFGV.

This sequence joins TRBV29-1 and TRBJ2-3, with TRBD2 matching over 9 bases. The CDR3 length is 14 residues. V trimming: 4 bases; J trimming: 4 bases; junction bases outside the gene matches: 6. Germline V gene data show CDR1 as SQVTM and CDR2 as ANQGSEA. In DNA, the CDR3 is TGCAGCGTTGTGCGGGGGGGGCTTGCAGATACGCAGTATTTT. Its translation: CSVVRGGLADTQYF.

This clonotype was seen only a few times. The chain joins TRBV6-1 to TRBJ2-1; TRBD2 is a possible D gene (6 bases). V was shortened by 5 bases and J by 3 bases, with 17 bases between the two germline ends. The CDR3 contains 16 residues. The germline V gene has CDR1 MNHNS and CDR2 SASEGT. The CDR3 sequence: CASSPRSGTVYNEQFF. The DNA for the CDR3 is TGTGCCAGCAGTCCCCGGTCCGGGACTGTCTACAATGAGCAGTTCTTC.

CDR3 bases: TGTGCCAGCAGACCCGACAGGGTGGGCACTGAAGCTTTCTTT. This gives the protein CASRPDRVGTEAFF. J is TRBJ1-1 and V is TRBV12-3 or TRBV12-4, with 7 nucleotides matching TRBD1. Trimming cost V 6 bases and J 4 bases; bases outside gene matches: 8. This CDR3 comprises 14 residues.

This clonotype was counted a few times. The rearrangement links TRBV12-3 or TRBV12-4 to TRBJ2-7; D is unresolved. V dropped 1 base and J dropped 6 bases, with 10 bases sitting between them. The CDR3 extends over 13 amino acids. The CDR3 protein is CASSLDWVREQYF. For the CDR3, the DNA is TGTGCCAGCAGTTTAGATTGGGTACGCGAGCAGTACTTC.

This clonotype has a handful of counts. V gene TRBV20-1 combines with J gene TRBJ1-2; a possible D gene is TRBD1 (5 bases). The ends were cut back, 0 bases at V and 4 bases at J, with 9 bases in the middle. This CDR3 has 13 residues. Germline CDR1 DFQATT, CDR2 SNEGSKA (reference sequence). The CDR3 DNA reads TGCAGTGCTAGAGACGGGACCCCCTATGGCTACACCTTC. This encodes CSARDGTPYGYTF.

The rearrangement links TRBV7-6 to TRBJ2-7; D is ambiguous. CDR3 length equals 13 residues. The V end was cut by 3 bases, the J end by 1 base, with 7 bases between. Looked up from germline, CDR1 is SGHVS and CDR2 is FNYEAQ. This chain's CDR3 is CASSLRASYEQYV. CDR3 DNA sequence: TGTGCCAGCAGCTTGCGAGCATCCTACGAGCAGTACGTC.

V and J are TRBV7-3 and TRBJ1-1; 10 bases agree with TRBD1. CDR3 length: 17 amino acids. The germline gives CDR1 SGHTA, CDR2 FQGTGA. J lost 0 bases, V lost 5 bases, and 9 bases had no gene match. The CDR3 region has the DNA TGTGCCAGCAGCCAAACGGACAGGGGGTTGTTGAACACTGAAGCTTTCTTT. Amino acids: CASSQTDRGLLNTEAFF.

This clonotype was seen at least ten times. The V gene is TRBV5-1, the J gene TRBJ2-3; 8 bases are a match to TRBD2. The V gene end was trimmed by 2 bases and the J gene end by 9 bases; junction bases not matched to a gene: 8. The CDR3 covers 14 residues. Germline CDR1 reads SGHRS; CDR2 reads YFSETQ. Here the CDR3 DNA reads TGCGCCAGCAGCTTAGATTTAGCGGGGTCGACGCAGTATTTT. Translation gives CASSLDLAGSTQYF.

This clonotype was counted only a few times. This chain links TRBV2 with TRBJ2-7; possibly TRBD1 for D (5 bases). Deletions cut 3 bases from V and 3 bases from J, with 9 bases between. The CDR3 covers 13 residues. CDR1 and CDR2 from the germline V gene are SNHLY and FYNNEI. CDR3 DNA sequence: TGTGCCAGCAGTGACAGGGCGGTCTACGAGCAGTACTTC. This gives the protein CASSDRAVYEQYF.

The sample holds a few counts of this clonotype. The chain's CDR3 is CSARAEQFF. CDR3 DNA: TGCAGTGCTAGAGCTGAGCAGTTCTTC. This chain uses TRBV20-1 with TRBJ2-1; D gene unclear. Trimming shortened V by 1 base and J by 9 bases, and 1 base separated the two germline ends. Germline V gene sequence: CDR1 DFQATT, CDR2 SNEGSKA (reference sequence). This CDR3 is 9 amino acids long.

This clonotype was recorded once. The V and J genes are TRBV5-6 and TRBJ1-3; 7 bases fit TRBD1. There are 17 residues in the CDR3. CDR1 SGHDT and CDR2 YYEEEE come from the germline V gene. With 4 bases clipped from V and 0 bases from J, the junction kept 10 bases outside the gene matches. As DNA, the CDR3 is TGTGCCAGCAGCCTCAGCGGGACAGAACACTCTGGAAACACCATATATTTT. Its translation is CASSLSGTEHSGNTIYF.

The sample holds a few counts of this clonotype. The rearrangement uses TRBV7-9 and TRBJ2-1, with D possibly called TRBD1 or TRBD2 (5 bases each). Germline CDR1 reads SEHNR; CDR2 reads FQNEAQ (reference sequence). CDR3 length: 11 residues. Trimming pared 9 bases from V and 6 bases from J, leaving 9 bases between. The chain's CDR3 is CARGESNEQFF. DNA of the CDR3: TGTGCCAGGGGGGAATCCAATGAGCAGTTCTTC. Looking up the rest from reference TRBV7-9 and TRBJ2-1 gives the full variable domain: DTGVSQNPRHKITKRGQNVTFRCDPISEHNRLYWYRQTLGQGPEFLTYFQNEAQLEKSRLLSDRFSAERPKGSFSTLEIQRTEQGDSAMYLCARGESNEQFFGPGTRLTVL.

This clonotype was found a few times. V is TRBV3-1 and J is TRBJ2-2; TRBD2 might be the D (5 bases). V shed 4 bases and J shed 6 bases, with 15 bases lying between them. Germline CDR1 is LGHDT and CDR2 is YNNKEL (reference sequence). The CDR3 spans 15 residues. CDR3 sequence: CASSRQSASPGELFF. In DNA form, the CDR3 reads TGTGCCAGCAGCCGGCAATCGGCTAGCCCCGGGGAGCTGTTTTTT.